What follows are 32 T cell receptor beta chains derived from one specimen sequenced in a study of blood T cell repertoires in COVID-19. Measured with immunoSEQ multiplex PCR; TCRdb has only the in-frame clones, and not every one. The sample shows about 29,000 clones, nearly 80% of them seen only once. The sample comprised peripheral blood. Receptor source: a woman between 65 and 79 years old with acute or convalescent COVID-19.

This clone appeared a single time. The chain uses TRBV28 and TRBJ2-4; possibly TRBD1 for D (6 bases). The CDR3 is 17 amino acids. Germline V gene data show CDR1 as MDHEN and CDR2 as SYDVKM. Trimming removed 3 bases at V and 0 bases at J, with 15 bases between. CDR3 protein: CASSFGRQGLAKNIQYF. DNA for the CDR3: TGTGCCAGCAGTTTCGGGCGGCAGGGGTTAGCCAAAAACATTCAGTACTTC.

The chain links TRBV27 to TRBJ2-1, with 10 positions matching TRBD2. CDR3 length: 17 amino acids. With 2 bases clipped from V and 4 bases from J, the junction kept 8 bases outside the gene matches. The V gene's germline CDR1 is MNHEY and CDR2 SMNVEV (reference sequence). The CDR3 bases are TGTGCCAGCAGTTTAACGTCTAGCGGGAGTCCTTACAATGAGCAGTTCTTC. This encodes CASSLTSSGSPYNEQFF.

The J gene is TRBJ2-5, the V gene TRBV19; D gene unclear. The germline V and J ends were trimmed by 3 bases and 9 bases, with 8 bases remaining between them. CDR3 length: 11 amino acids. Germline V gene data show CDR1 as LNHDA and CDR2 as SQIVND (reference sequence). The CDR3 sequence is CASSISNSQYF. The CDR3 nucleotides read TGTGCCAGTAGTATCTCGAACTCCCAGTACTTC.

A single count supports this clone. J is TRBJ2-7 and V is TRBV7-8; 8 bases match TRBD2. This CDR3 has 12 residues. V lost 4 bases and J lost 6; bases outside the gene matches: 2. CDR1 and CDR2 (germline): SGHVS, FQNEAQ. The CDR3 spells CASSSRGGEQYF. CDR3 bases: TGTGCCAGCAGCTCCCGGGGGGGCGAGCAGTACTTC. Full variable domain (missing parts from reference TRBV7-8 and TRBJ2-7): GAGVSQSPRYKVAKRGQDVALRCDPISGHVSLFWYQQALGQGPEFLTYFQNEAQLDKSGLPSDRFFAERPEGSVSTLKIQRTQQEDSAVYLCASSSRGGEQYFGPGTRLTVT.

This chain connects TRBV7-9 to TRBJ2-5; TRBD1 matches 9 bases. V was pared by 5 bases and J by 4 bases, with 5 bases of the junction left unmatched. The CDR3 sequence is 14 residues long. Germline V gene data show CDR1 as SEHNR and CDR2 as FQNEAQ (reference sequence). The CDR3 DNA is TGTGCCAGCAGCCGGACAGGGGAAGGAGAGACCCAGTACTTC. It codes for CASSRTGEGETQYF.

The J gene is TRBJ2-7, the V gene TRBV12-3 or TRBV12-4; D is unclear. This CDR3 is built from 13 residues. Trimming removed 6 bases from V and 0 bases from J, with 9 bases in between. CDR3 DNA sequence: TGTGCCAGCAGCCCGACATACTCCTACGAGCAGTACTTC. This codes for CASSPTYSYEQYF.

This sequence joins TRBV4-1 and TRBJ2-5; D may be TRBD1 (6 bases). Trimming pared 4 bases from V and 3 bases from J, leaving 15 bases between. Germline CDR1 and CDR2: MGHRA and YSYEKL. CDR3 length: 15 amino acids. CDR3 in amino acids: CASSLWSGTKETQYF. CDR3 nucleotides: TGCGCCAGCAGCCTTTGGTCCGGGACAAAAGAGACCCAGTACTTC.

The chain is built from TRBV5-1 and TRBJ2-5; D is perhaps TRBD2 (5 bases). V lost 3 bases and J lost 3, with 15 bases in between. CDR3 length: 15 amino acids. Germline V gene data show CDR1 as SGHRS and CDR2 as YFSETQ. In DNA form, the CDR3 reads TGCGCCAGCAGCTATCAAGGGAGTAAAAAAGAGACCCAGTACTTC. It yields the protein CASSYQGSKKETQYF.

The chain's CDR3 is CASSLAGETYEQYF. CDR3 nucleotide sequence: TGTGCCAGCAGCTTGGCAGGGGAGACCTACGAGCAGTACTTC. This chain joins TRBV5-6 and TRBJ2-7; D perhaps matches TRBD1 (6 bases). V was shortened by 0 bases and J by 2 bases, with 9 bases between the two germline ends. Germline CDR1 and CDR2: SGHDT and YYEEEE. This CDR3 contains 14 residues.

This clone was recorded a few times. The chain recombines TRBV10-3 with TRBJ1-2, with D perhaps matching TRBD1 (5 bases). Per the germline V gene, CDR1 is ENHRY and CDR2 is SYGVKD. This CDR3 comprises 15 residues. Trimming left V 3 bases short and J 2 bases short, with 13 bases between. The CDR3 nucleotides are TGTGCCATCAGTGATGCGTCAGGGCGGAACTATGGCTACACCTTC. This sequence encodes CAISDASGRNYGYTF.

The gene calls are TRBV6-5 and TRBJ2-3; no clear D gene. Germline V gene lookup returns CDR1 MNHEY and CDR2 SVGAGI. This CDR3 is 13 amino acids long. Trimming took off 2 bases at V and 6 bases at J, with 9 bases between the two ends. The CDR3 DNA is TGTGCCAGCAGTTACCACCAGGCGGATACGCAGTATTTT. This encodes CASSYHQADTQYF.

The chain couples TRBV6-2 or TRBV6-3 to TRBJ2-2, with 8 bases lining up with TRBD2. Germline V gene lookup returns CDR1 MNHEY and CDR2 SVGEGT. The CDR3 is made up of 14 amino acids. J was trimmed by 3 bases and V by 5 bases; bases with no gene match: 2. CDR3 in DNA: TGTGCCAGCAGTAGCGGGGGTTACACCGGGGAGCTGTTTTTT. This sequence encodes CASSSGGYTGELFF.

The gene calls are TRBV7-2 and TRBJ1-1; a possible D gene is TRBD1 (5 bases). The CDR3 is 12 amino acids. The germline CDR1 and CDR2 sequences are SGHTA and FQGNSA. The ends were cut back, 9 bases at V and 4 bases at J, with 12 bases in the middle. The CDR3 DNA is TGTGCCAGTGACGCGGGGGTCACTGAAGCTTTCTTT. Its translation: CASDAGVTEAFF. Full variable domain (outside the CDR3, taken from reference TRBV7-2 and TRBJ1-1): GAGVSQSPSNKVTEKGKDVELRCDPISGHTALYWYRQSLGQGLEFLIYFQGNSAPDKSGLPSDRFSAERTGGSVSTLTIQRTQQEDSAVYLCASDAGVTEAFFGQGTRLTVV.

The gene calls are TRBV4-2 and TRBJ1-1; D perhaps matches TRBD1 (5 bases). The CDR3 extends over 14 amino acids. Deletions cut 0 bases from V and 5 bases from J, with 10 bases between. CDR1 is LGHNA and CDR2 is YNFKEQ in the germline V gene. The CDR3 loop is CASSQERGRTEAFF. The CDR3 nucleotides read TGTGCCAGCAGCCAAGAACGGGGGAGAACTGAAGCTTTCTTT.

V and J are TRBV28 and TRBJ2-7, with D possibly TRBD2 on 6 matching bases. Germline V gene sequence: CDR1 MDHEN, CDR2 SYDVKM. The CDR3 extends over 12 amino acids. Trimming removed 7 bases from V and 6 bases from J, with 13 bases in between. The CDR3 sequence: CASNSPGGEQYF. CDR3 bases: TGTGCCAGCAACTCCCCCGGGGGCGAGCAGTACTTC.

This clone has a single count. The chain is built from TRBV5-1 and TRBJ1-4; 12 bases are a match to TRBD1. Unmatched junction bases numbered 8, after V lost 3 bases and J lost 8 bases. This CDR3 is built from 16 residues. Germline lookup yields CDR1 SGHRS and CDR2 YFSETQ. The CDR3 DNA reads as TGCGCCAGCAGCTCGGGACAGGGGGCAGGGAAAGAAAAACTGTTTTTT. This translates into CASSSGQGAGKEKLFF.

This clone was observed a few times. The chain uses TRBV19 and TRBJ2-3; the match to TRBD2 covers 8 bases. Trimming took 0 bases from V and 4 from J; bases not matched to a gene: 6. CDR1 is LNHDA, CDR2 SQIVND, per germline (reference sequence). The CDR3 runs 16 residues. The CDR3 loop is CASSIDAVAGPDTQYF. The CDR3 coding sequence is TGTGCCAGTAGTATAGATGCGGTAGCGGGGCCAGATACGCAGTATTTT.

This clone was recorded only once. The chain employs TRBV5-6 and TRBJ2-5; 9 bases match TRBD2. V shed 7 bases, J shed 5 bases, and the junction held 12 bases outside the gene matches. The CDR3 consists of 15 residues. Germline-derived CDR1 and CDR2 are SGHDT and YYEEEE. The DNA for the CDR3 is TGTGCCAGCGGGAAGGGACTAGCCTGGGGGGAGACCCAGTACTTC. Its protein is CASGKGLAWGETQYF.

This clone was recorded only once. V gene TRBV28 combines with J gene TRBJ1-2, with 9 positions matching TRBD1. The germline V gene has CDR1 MDHEN and CDR2 SYDVKM. This CDR3 contains 13 residues. With V trimmed by 8 bases and J by 7 bases, 8 bases remained unmatched. The CDR3 bases are TGTGCCAGCCGCACAGGGGGCACGACTGGCTACACCTTC. Amino acids: CASRTGGTTGYTF.

This sequence joins TRBV7-2 and TRBJ2-5; TRBD2 aligns across 9 bases. J lost 5 bases, V lost 0 bases, and 7 bases had no gene match. Germline V gene sequence: CDR1 SGHTA, CDR2 FQGNSA. The CDR3 loop spans 16 amino acids. CDR3 protein: CASSLAWSGGSETQYF. The CDR3 bases are TGTGCCAGCAGCTTAGCTTGGAGCGGGGGGTCGGAGACCCAGTACTTC.

The chain couples TRBV30 to TRBJ2-7; TRBD2 matches at 9 bases. The germline gives CDR1 GTSNPN, CDR2 SVGIG (reference sequence). The CDR3 covers 14 residues. V was clipped by 2 bases and J by 3 bases; unmatched bases: 5. The CDR3 is CAWSNSGSLYEQYF. The CDR3 DNA sequence: TGTGCCTGGAGTAATAGCGGGAGTCTCTACGAGCAGTACTTC.

The V and J genes are TRBV30 and TRBJ2-2, with 10 bases lining up with TRBD2. This CDR3 spans 17 amino acids. The junction had 7 bases not matched to a gene; V was cut back by 2 bases and J by 1 base. Germline values: CDR1 GTSNPN, CDR2 SVGIG (reference sequence). The DNA of the CDR3 is TGTGCCTGGAGTTCGGGGGTAGCGGGAGGGAACACCGGGGAGCTGTTTTTT. Protein product: CAWSSGVAGGNTGELFF.

V usage is TRBV9 and J usage is TRBJ2-3, with a weak D call TRBD2 (5 bases). V lost 0 bases and J 2 bases, leaving 7 bases between the germline ends. Germline V gene sequence: CDR1 SGDLS, CDR2 YYNGEE. CDR3 size: 14 residues. The CDR3 DNA follows: TGTGCCAGCAGCGTAGGACTAACCACAGATACGCAGTATTTT. This encodes CASSVGLTTDTQYF.

This clone was seen more than once but under ten times. The rearrangement uses TRBV29-1 and TRBJ1-1, with D maybe TRBD1 (5 bases). Germline CDR1 is SQVTM and CDR2 is ANQGSEA. The CDR3 covers 13 residues. V lost 4 bases and J 4 bases, leaving 13 bases between the germline ends. In DNA form, the CDR3 reads TGCAGCGTTGTGGGCGTGGGGGGCACTGAAGCTTTCTTT. Protein: CSVVGVGGTEAFF.

The chain is built from TRBV4-2 and TRBJ2-7, with 8 bases matching TRBD2. With 5 bases clipped from V and 1 base from J, the junction kept 7 bases outside the gene matches. This CDR3 region has 15 residues. From germline, CDR1 is LGHNA and CDR2 YNFKEQ. The CDR3: CASSGSGGQSYEQYF. The CDR3 nucleotides read TGTGCCAGCAGCGGGAGCGGGGGCCAGTCCTACGAGCAGTACTTC.

V is TRBV4-1 and J is TRBJ1-4; 9 nucleotides line up with TRBD1. Per germline, CDR1 MGHRA and CDR2 YSYEKL. There are 15 residues in the CDR3. The V segment lost 7 bases and the J segment 4 bases; nucleotides outside the gene matches: 7. CDR3 sequence (DNA): TGCGCCAGCACCCTACGGACAGGGGTTAATGAAAAACTGTTTTTT. As protein: CASTLRTGVNEKLFF.

The V and J genes are TRBV9 and TRBJ1-4; a weak D match, TRBD1 (6 bases). Between the trimmed V and J ends, which lost 2 bases and 0 bases, there was a span of 11 bases. Germline CDR1 is SGDLS and CDR2 is YYNGEE. The CDR3 is 16 residues long. The CDR3 sequence is CASSVGRGATNEKLFF. The CDR3 region has the DNA TGTGCCAGCAGCGTGGGCAGGGGAGCAACTAATGAAAAACTGTTTTTT.

The V and J genes are TRBV6-5 and TRBJ2-2; 7 bases line up with TRBD2. V lost 6 bases to trimming and J lost 5 bases; unmatched junction nucleotides: 6. The CDR3 has 14 amino acids. The germline V gene has CDR1 MNHEY and CDR2 SVGAGI. CDR3: CASRRSLATGELFF. CDR3 DNA sequence: TGTGCCAGCAGACGATCACTAGCGACCGGGGAGCTGTTTTTT.

The chain couples TRBV25-1 to TRBJ2-7, with D unresolved. Germline assignment: CDR1 MGHDK and CDR2 SYGVNS. CDR3 length equals 15 residues. The ends were cut back, 6 bases at V and 5 bases at J, with 20 bases in the middle. The CDR3 loop is CASSGITGWSHEQYF. The CDR3 nucleotides are TGTGCCAGCAGCGGTATAACGGGTTGGAGTCACGAGCAGTACTTC.

V usage is TRBV28 and J usage is TRBJ2-1, with D possibly TRBD2 on 5 matching bases. The germline V and J ends were trimmed by 2 bases and 10 bases, with 12 bases remaining between them. Germline-derived CDR1 and CDR2 are MDHEN and SYDVKM. There are 13 residues in the CDR3. The CDR3 loop is CASSLVLREEQFF. Here the CDR3 DNA reads TGTGCCAGCAGTTTAGTCCTTAGGGAGGAGCAGTTCTTC.

This chain connects TRBV4-3 to TRBJ2-2, with 12 bases that match TRBD2. This CDR3 comprises 16 residues. CDR1 and CDR2 (germline): LGHNA, YSLEER. V shed 1 base and J 6 bases; nucleotides not matched to a gene: 3. CDR3 sequence: CASSQGTSGVPGELFF. In nucleotides, the CDR3 is TGCGCCAGCAGCCAAGGGACTAGCGGGGTACCCGGGGAGCTGTTTTTT.

The chain couples TRBV3-1 (or the pseudogene TRBV3-2) to TRBJ2-3, with 9 bases identical to TRBD2. J was trimmed by 2 bases and V by 3 bases; bases with no gene match: 9. CDR1 is LGHDT and CDR2 is YNNKEL in the germline V gene (reference sequence). This CDR3 is built from 17 residues. DNA for the CDR3: TGTGCCAGCAGCCATCCTGGGCCTAGCGGGATCACAGATACGCAGTATTTT. It is translated as CASSHPGPSGITDTQYF.